A single sample gave rise to the 20 T cell receptor beta chains below, sequenced in a study of Ad26.COV2.S vaccination and SARS-CoV-2 variants. TCRdb keeps only in-frame clones here, not all; method: immunoSEQ multiplex PCR. The data contain over 130,000 clones, roughly 88% of them singletons. The sample here was peripheral blood, taken after recovery from COVID-19. These receptors were collected from a human donor who had recovered from COVID-19.

This chain links TRBV9 with TRBJ2-3; 14 positions match TRBD2. Germline CDR1 SGDLS, CDR2 YYNGEE. The CDR3 spans 17 residues. V trimming: 6 bases; J trimming: 4 bases; junction bases outside the gene matches: 10. CDR3 sequence (DNA): TGTGCCAGCACCCCGGTTCCGACTAGCGGGGGGGCAGATACGCAGTATTTT. Protein sequence: CASTPVPTSGGADTQYF.

The J gene is TRBJ2-1, the V gene TRBV18; unclear D gene. Per germline, CDR1 KGHSH and CDR2 LQKENI. This CDR3 region has 13 residues. V lost 4 bases and J 6 bases, leaving 10 bases between the germline ends. CDR3 residues: CASSRYTVNEQFF. The CDR3 nucleotides are TGTGCCAGCTCACGCTATACAGTCAATGAGCAGTTCTTC.

V is TRBV6-2 or TRBV6-3 and J is TRBJ1-2, with D possibly TRBD1 on 6 matching bases. CDR3 length: 15 amino acids. Trimming stripped 2 bases from V and 4 bases from J, with 14 bases between. Germline-derived CDR1 and CDR2 are MNHEY and SVGEGT. Here the CDR3 DNA reads TGTGCCAGCAGTTACATAGGACAGACCTCCTATGGCTACACCTTC. Protein sequence: CASSYIGQTSYGYTF.

As to this clone: One end of the junction does not line up with germline, which may come from a read error. This rearrangement joins TRBV7-7 to TRBJ1-1, with D unresolved. The V gene's germline CDR1 is SSHAT and CDR2 FNYEAQ (reference sequence). The CDR3 totals 13 residues. The CDR3 here is CASSLQQNTEAFF. Here the CDR3 DNA reads TGTGCTAGCAGCTTACAGCAGAACACTGAAGCTTTCTTT.

The CDR3 protein is CASSSQVGGGDTEAFF. In DNA form, the CDR3 reads TGTGCCAGCAGTTCCCAGGTTGGGGGCGGGGACACTGAAGCTTTCTTT. V usage is TRBV6-5 and J usage is TRBJ1-1; possibly TRBD1 for D (6 bases). Germline V lookup: CDR1 MNHEY, CDR2 SVGAGI. The CDR3 runs to 16 residues. V was cut by 4 bases and J by 3 bases, with 18 bases left in between.

The rearrangement uses TRBV7-9 and TRBJ1-1; D gene unclear. This CDR3 comprises 15 residues. V was shortened by 4 bases and J by 8 bases, with 20 bases between the two germline ends. The germline CDR1 and CDR2 sequences are SEHNR and FQNEAQ (reference sequence). CDR3 sequence: CASSYREIPTGEAFF. CDR3 nucleotide sequence: TGTGCCAGCAGCTACCGGGAGATACCAACGGGGGAAGCTTTCTTT.

The rearrangement uses TRBV19 and TRBJ2-2, with D possibly being TRBD1 (5 bases). The CDR3 contains 15 residues. Germline-derived CDR1 and CDR2 are LNHDA and SQIVND (reference sequence). Trimming cost V 6 bases and J 5 bases, with 16 bases left between them. DNA of the CDR3: TGTGCCAGTAGAGGACGAAGTCAGGGAACCGGGGAGCTGTTTTTT. It translates to CASRGRSQGTGELFF.

CDR3 sequence (DNA): TGCGCCAGCAGCCAAGGAACGACAGAGACCCAGTACTTC. Protein: CASSQGTTETQYF. This chain joins TRBV4-3 and TRBJ2-5; D is unresolved. The V gene's germline CDR1 is LGHNA and CDR2 YSLEER. The CDR3 runs to 13 residues. The V and J ends lost 1 base and 4 bases respectively, with 7 bases between them.

In its sample, this clone was seen many times. This sequence joins TRBV27 and TRBJ1-6; D is ambiguous. Trimming removed 5 bases at V and 0 bases at J, with 11 bases between. The CDR3 spans 16 residues. Germline assignment: CDR1 MNHEY and CDR2 SMNVEV (reference sequence). CDR3 in DNA: TGTGCCAGCAGTCCTTACGGGAGCTCCTATAATTCACCCCTCCACTTT. It translates to CASSPYGSSYNSPLHF.

This clone has a single count. The chain uses TRBV19 and TRBJ2-2; maybe TRBD1 (5 bases). The germline V gene encodes CDR1 LNHDA and CDR2 SQIVND (reference sequence). The CDR3 covers 15 residues. The ends were cut back, 8 bases at V and 1 base at J, with 14 bases in the middle. CDR3 nucleotide sequence: TGTGCCAGTTTAAGACACGACAGGAACACCGGGGAGCTGTTTTTT. The encoded protein is CASLRHDRNTGELFF.

The V gene is TRBV19, the J gene TRBJ2-7, with 7 bases that match TRBD1. The V gene end was trimmed by 1 base and the J gene end by 4 bases; junction bases not matched to a gene: 10. There are 16 residues in the CDR3. CDR1 is LNHDA, CDR2 SQIVND, per germline (reference sequence). Written as DNA, the CDR3 is TGTGCCAGTAGTATAGGGGGACAGCCCGGGGATTACGAGCAGTACTTC. Its translation is CASSIGGQPGDYEQYF.

The table lists this clone with a few counts. V gene TRBV28 combines with J gene TRBJ1-2; 7 bases fit TRBD1. The CDR3 extends over 12 amino acids. The germline V gene has CDR1 MDHEN and CDR2 SYDVKM. Trimming took 7 bases from V and 4 from J; bases not matched to a gene: 3. CDR3 sequence (DNA): TGTGCCAGCAAAACAGGGGTCTATGGCTACACCTTC. This translates into CASKTGVYGYTF.

This clone was seen more than once but under ten times. This chain joins TRBV19 and TRBJ1-4; TRBD1 aligns across 11 bases. Germline CDR1 and CDR2: LNHDA and SQIVND (reference sequence). With 3 bases clipped from V and 8 bases from J, the junction kept 5 bases outside the gene matches. The CDR3 sequence is 15 residues long. The CDR3 DNA reads TGTGCCAGTAGTATTTGGGGACAGGGGGACGAAAAACTGTTTTTT. This codes for CASSIWGQGDEKLFF.

The V call is TRBV5-1, the J call TRBJ2-7, with 7 bases fitting TRBD1. There are 14 residues in the CDR3. After removal of 4 bases from V and 8 bases from J, the junction contained 12 bases not matched to a gene. CDR1 and CDR2 from the germline V gene are SGHRS and YFSETQ. As DNA, the CDR3 is TGCGCCAGCAGCCCCGGGACAGACAACTGGAAGCAGTACTTC. Amino acid sequence: CASSPGTDNWKQYF.

The chain is built from TRBV27 and TRBJ2-3, with 11 bases aligning to TRBD2. CDR1 and CDR2 from the germline V gene are MNHEY and SMNVEV (reference sequence). V lost 5 bases and J lost 1; bases outside the gene matches: 5. The CDR3 covers 16 residues. The CDR3 DNA sequence: TGTGCCAGCAGTCCTGGGACTAGCGGCGGCACAGATACGCAGTATTTT. This translates into CASSPGTSGGTDTQYF.

CDR3: CASSLGWGLGNEQFF. CDR3 in DNA: TGTGCCAGCAGCTTAGGGTGGGGTTTGGGCAATGAGCAGTTCTTC. The chain links TRBV7-9 to TRBJ2-1; D is ambiguous. The length of the CDR3 is 15 residues. CDR1 is SEHNR, CDR2 FQNEAQ, per germline (reference sequence). Trimming shortened V by 1 base and J by 6 bases, and 13 bases separated the two germline ends.

The rearrangement links TRBV3-1 (or the pseudogene TRBV3-2) to TRBJ2-3; D might be TRBD2 (7 bases). CDR3 length: 16 amino acids. The ends were cut back, 5 bases at V and 0 bases at J, with 15 bases in the middle. Per germline, CDR1 LGHDT and CDR2 YNNKEL (reference sequence). Written as DNA, the CDR3 is TGTGCCAGCAGCACCCATGGGGGGGCCAGCACAGATACGCAGTATTTT. Amino acids: CASSTHGGASTDTQYF.

The chain joins TRBV12-3 or TRBV12-4 to TRBJ2-2, with 9 nucleotides matching TRBD2. V was clipped by 4 bases and J by 14 bases; unmatched bases: 8. CDR3 length: 13 residues. The CDR3 spells CASSSLSGGPLFF. The DNA of the CDR3 is TGTGCCAGCAGTTCTCTGAGCGGGGGGCCCCTGTTTTTT.

V is TRBV11-2 and J is TRBJ1-6; D might be TRBD1 (5 bases). This CDR3 has 14 amino acids. V shed 1 base and J shed 7 bases, with 8 bases lying between them. Germline V gene lookup returns CDR1 SGHAT and CDR2 FQNNGV. The CDR3 region is CASSLVSGNSPLHF. The CDR3 nucleotides are TGTGCCAGCAGCTTAGTGTCAGGGAATTCACCCCTCCACTTT.

This rearrangement joins TRBV4-3 to TRBJ2-7; either TRBD1 or TRBD2 may fit D (5 bases each). Germline values: CDR1 LGHNA, CDR2 YSLEER. The CDR3 has 15 amino acids. Trimming took off 1 base at V and 2 bases at J, with 12 bases between the two ends. CDR3 coding DNA: TGCGCCAGCAGCCAAGGGGCAGGGAGTCCCTACGAGCAGTACTTC. Translation: CASSQGAGSPYEQYF.